This is a list of T cell receptor beta chains from one sample in a study of blood T cell repertoires in COVID-19. The protocol was immunoSEQ multiplex PCR, while the TCRdb copy is restricted to in-frame clones and leaves out a portion. The sample yields some 290,000 clones, under 90% seen once. Sequencing was performed on peripheral blood. The receptor set was obtained from a woman between 25 and 40 years old with COVID-19, enrolled during active disease. Each CDR3 is given with its conserved first and last residue. The D gene is left open where the match is weak. Only part of the rows carry a size: once, few, many, or a class if the clone is expanded.

TRBJ2-2 | TRBV6-5 | . | TRBD1 | TGTGCCAGCAACAAGGGACAGGGGATCACCGGGGAGCTGTTTTTT | CASNKGQGITGELFF
TRBJ1-3 | TRBV6-5 | . | . | TGTGCCAGCAGTTCTCAACAGGTGTTCTCTGGAAACACCATATATTTT | CASSSQQVFSGNTIYF
TRBJ1-1 | TRBV18 | . | . | TGTGCCAGCTCACCACCTGGAGGAGGCACTGAAGCTTTCTTT | CASSPPGGGTEAFF
TRBJ2-3 | TRBV3-1/TRBV3-2 | . | TRBD2 | TGTGCCAGCAGCCCACTAGCGGGGAAGGATACGCAGTATTTT | CASSPLAGKDTQYF
TRBJ1-2 | TRBV27 | . | . | TGTGCCAGCAGTTACCAGGGGAATAACTATGGCTACACCTTC | CASSYQGNNYGYTF
TRBJ2-2 | TRBV5-4 | . | . | TGTGCCAGCAGTCATTCGGACAGCTGGAACACCGGGGAGCTGTTTTTT | CASSHSDSWNTGELFF
TRBJ1-2 | TRBV7-9 | once | TRBD1 | TGTGCCAGCAGCTTAGAGGACAGGGCCTATGGCTACACCTTC | CASSLEDRAYGYTF
TRBJ1-1 | TRBV7-2 | . | . | TGTGCCAGCAGCTTAACGGTGAGGACTGAAGCTTTCTTT | CASSLTVRTEAFF
TRBJ1-1 | TRBV6-4 | . | . | TGTGCCAGCAGTTCTCAAGGGGTTTCAGAAGCTTTCTTT | CASSSQGVSEAFF
TRBJ2-7 | TRBV7-9 | . | . | TGTGCCAGCAGCTTAAAGCCGGGGGTCTCCTACGAGCAGTACTTC | CASSLKPGVSYEQYF
TRBJ1-1 | TRBV4-2 | . | . | TGTGCCAGCAGCCGAAGGGGGGGCAACACTGAAGCTTTCTTT | CASSRRGGNTEAFF
TRBJ1-5 | TRBV3-1/TRBV3-2 | . | TRBD1 | TGTGCCAGCAGCCCAAACAGGGGGAACTATCAACCCCAGCATTTT | CASSPNRGNYQPQHF
TRBJ2-7 | TRBV5-1 | . | TRBD2 | TGCGCCAGCAGCTTGGGTAGCGGGGTGTCTCGGGAGCAGTACTTC | CASSLGSGVSREQYF
TRBJ1-6 | TRBV10-2 | . | TRBD1 | TGCGCCAGCAGTTCCGGGACAGGGCAAGGGTATAATACACCCCTCCACTTT | CASSSGTGQGYNTPLHF
TRBJ2-5 | TRBV14 | . | TRBD1 | TGTGCCAGCAGCTCGTACAGGGGGCTAGAGACCCAGTACTTC | CASSSYRGLETQYF
TRBJ2-3 | TRBV5-1 | . | . | TGCGCCAGCAGCCTCATCGGGACAACCTTCACAGATACGCAGTATTTT | CASSLIGTTFTDTQYF
TRBJ1-6 | TRBV28 | . | . | TGTGCCAGCAGTTTTGGAGGTAATTCACCCCTCCACTTT | CASSFGGNSPLHF
TRBJ2-7 | TRBV29-1 | . | . | TGCAGCGTTGTCGCCCGCGGCAGGGCCACCTGGTACGAGCAGTACTTC | CSVVARGRATWYEQYF
TRBJ1-5 | TRBV27 | . | . | TGTGCCAGCAGTTTCCAAAATCAGCCCCAGCATTTT | CASSFQNQPQHF
TRBJ2-2 | TRBV3-1/TRBV3-2 | . | . | TGTGCCAGCAGCCAACGACAACTGAACACCGGGGAGCTGTTTTTT | CASSQRQLNTGELFF
TRBJ1-2 | TRBV12-3/TRBV12-4 | . | . | TGTGCCAGCAGTTTACGGGGGGTCGATGGCTACACCTTC | CASSLRGVDGYTF
TRBJ2-1 | TRBV5-6 | . | . | TGTGCCAGCAGCGGGGGGTGGACCAGCTCCTACAATGAGCAGTTCTTC | CASSGGWTSSYNEQFF
TRBJ1-2 | TRBV7-8 | . | . | TGTGCCAGCAGCTTAGGTCCAGGGAAAAACTATGGCTACACCTTC | CASSLGPGKNYGYTF
TRBJ1-2 | TRBV5-5 | . | TRBD1 | TGTGCCAGCAGCTTGGTCGGGACAGGGGGCCTTGGCTACACCTTC | CASSLVGTGGLGYTF
TRBJ2-7 | TRBV6-1 | . | TRBD1 | TGTGCCAGCAGTGAGGGGACAGCTCCCTACGAGCAGTACTTC | CASSEGTAPYEQYF
TRBJ2-5 | TRBV4-2 | . | . | TGTGCCAGCAGCCCAGACCCCGCGAAAGAGACCCAGTACTTC | CASSPDPAKETQYF
TRBJ2-1 | TRBV18 | . | TRBD2 | TGTGCCAGCTCCCTCATTAGGAGCGGGGACTCCTACAATGAGCAGTTCTTC | CASSLIRSGDSYNEQFF
TRBJ2-1 | TRBV5-4 | . | . | TGTGCCAGCAGCTGGGGGAGGAATGAGCAGTTCTTC | CASSWGRNEQFF
TRBJ1-6 | TRBV6-6 | once | . | TGTGCCAGCACTGGAGACCTTTCACCCCTCCACTTT | CASTGDLSPLHF
TRBJ1-2 | TRBV7-9 | . | TRBD1 | TGTGCCAGCAGCCAAGGGACAGGGTATGGCTACACCTTC | CASSQGTGYGYTF
TRBJ2-7 | TRBV5-1 | . | . | TGCGCCAGCAGCTTTACCAGGGTTGAAGAGCAGTACTTC | CASSFTRVEEQYF
TRBJ2-7 | TRBV6-5 | . | TRBD2 | TGTGCCAGCAGCATAGCGGGGGGGTGGTACGAGCAGTACTTC | CASSIAGGWYEQYF
TRBJ1-2 | TRBV29-1 | . | TRBD1 | TGCAGCGTTGATTGGGAACAGGGGGCTGTGAATGGCTACACCTTC | CSVDWEQGAVNGYTF
TRBJ1-5 | TRBV10-3 | once | TRBD1 | TGTGCCACCGACCCCCGGGACAGGGCTTATCAGCCCCAGCATTTT | CATDPRDRAYQPQHF
TRBJ1-1 | TRBV27 | once | . | TGTGCCAGCAGTTTATCGACAGGTATGAACACTGAAGCTTTCTTT | CASSLSTGMNTEAFF
TRBJ1-3 | TRBV11-2 | . | TRBD1 | TGTGCCAGCAGCTGGATGGGACAGGACGGAAACACCATATATTTT | CASSWMGQDGNTIYF
TRBJ2-1 | TRBV28 | few | . | TGTGCCAGCAGCCTGAGGGGGACACCAAACAATGAGCAGTTCTTC | CASSLRGTPNNEQFF